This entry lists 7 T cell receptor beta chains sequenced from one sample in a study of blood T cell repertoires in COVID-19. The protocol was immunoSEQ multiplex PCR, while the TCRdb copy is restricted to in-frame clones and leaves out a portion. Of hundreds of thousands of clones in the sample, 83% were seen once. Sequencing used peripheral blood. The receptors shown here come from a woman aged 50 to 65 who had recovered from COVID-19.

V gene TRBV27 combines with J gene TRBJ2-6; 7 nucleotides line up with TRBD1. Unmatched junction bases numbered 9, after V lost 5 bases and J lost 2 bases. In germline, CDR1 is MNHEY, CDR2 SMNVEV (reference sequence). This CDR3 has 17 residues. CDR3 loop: CASSVRGQGAGANVLTF. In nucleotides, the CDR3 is TGTGCCAGCAGTGTAAGGGGGCAGGGGGCTGGGGCCAACGTCCTGACTTTC. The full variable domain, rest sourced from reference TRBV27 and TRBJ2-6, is EAQVTQNPRYLITVTGKKLTVTCSQNMNHEYMSWYRQDPGLGLRQIYYSMNVEVTDKGDVPEGYKVSRKEKRNFPLILESPSPNQTSLYFCASSVRGQGAGANVLTFGAGSRLTVL.

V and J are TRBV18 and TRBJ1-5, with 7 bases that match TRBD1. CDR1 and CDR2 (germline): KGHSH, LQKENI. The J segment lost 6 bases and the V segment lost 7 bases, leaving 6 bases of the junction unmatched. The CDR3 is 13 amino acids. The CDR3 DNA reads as TGTGCCAGCTGCAGGGGGGCGGGTCAGCCCCAGCATTTT. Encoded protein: CASCRGAGQPQHF.

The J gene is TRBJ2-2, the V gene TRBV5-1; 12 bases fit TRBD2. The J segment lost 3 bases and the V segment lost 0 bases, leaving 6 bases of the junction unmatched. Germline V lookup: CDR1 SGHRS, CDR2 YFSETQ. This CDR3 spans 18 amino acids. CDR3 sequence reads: CASSLGLAGAEDTGELFF. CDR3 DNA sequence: TGCGCCAGCAGCTTGGGACTAGCGGGGGCCGAGGACACCGGGGAGCTGTTTTTT.

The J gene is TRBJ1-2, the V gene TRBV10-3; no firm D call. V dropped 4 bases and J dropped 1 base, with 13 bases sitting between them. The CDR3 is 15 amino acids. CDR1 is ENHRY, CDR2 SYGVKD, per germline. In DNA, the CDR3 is TGTGCCATCAGTGGCCCTCGGGAGCTTAACTATGGCTACACCTTC. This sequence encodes CAISGPRELNYGYTF.

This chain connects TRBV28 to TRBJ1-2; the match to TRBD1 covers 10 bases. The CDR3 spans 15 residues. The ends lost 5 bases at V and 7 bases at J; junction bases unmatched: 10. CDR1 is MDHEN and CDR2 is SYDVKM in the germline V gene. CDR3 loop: CASSRPGTGDRGYTF. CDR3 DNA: TGTGCCAGCAGTCGGCCCGGGACAGGGGATCGTGGCTACACCTTC.

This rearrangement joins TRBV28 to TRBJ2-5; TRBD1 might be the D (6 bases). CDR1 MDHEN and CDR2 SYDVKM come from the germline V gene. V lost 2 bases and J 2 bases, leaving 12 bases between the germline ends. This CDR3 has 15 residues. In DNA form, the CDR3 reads TGTGCCAGCAGTTTAATGAGGGGGTGGCAAGAGACCCAGTACTTC. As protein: CASSLMRGWQETQYF.

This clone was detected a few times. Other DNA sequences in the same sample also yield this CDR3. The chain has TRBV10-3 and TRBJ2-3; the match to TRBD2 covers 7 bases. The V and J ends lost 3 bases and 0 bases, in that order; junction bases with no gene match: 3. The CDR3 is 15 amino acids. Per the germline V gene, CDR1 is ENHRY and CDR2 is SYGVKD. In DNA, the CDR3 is TGTGCCATCAGTGAAGGTAGCGGGAGCACAGATACGCAGTATTTT. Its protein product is CAISEGSGSTDTQYF.